This T cell receptor (beta chain) comes out of a study of T-cell reconstitution after alpha-beta-depleted transplantation in children. The V segment lost 5 bases and the J segment 1 base; nucleotides outside the gene matches: 3. Germline CDR1 reads LGHNA; CDR2 reads YSLEER. The CDR3 is made up of 15 amino acids. Construction of the TCRbeta library involved unique molecular identifiers. One entry per CDR3 protein results from TCRdb running MiXCR on the PCR reads. This table has approximately 640,000 distinct CDR3 sequences, approximately 17% appearing once. This clonotype has more than one count but fewer than ten.

Sequenced material: PBMCs from the stem cell graft donor, taken from the stem cell graft. The V gene is TRBV4-3, the J gene TRBJ2-3; TRBD2 aligns across 10 bases. The receptor was isolated from a human donor who donated a stem cell graft to a child with acute myeloid leukemia. CDR3 sequence reads: CASSLSGGGTDTQYF. In DNA, the CDR3 is TGCGCCAGCAGCTTAAGCGGGGGGGGCACAGATACGCAGTATTTT.